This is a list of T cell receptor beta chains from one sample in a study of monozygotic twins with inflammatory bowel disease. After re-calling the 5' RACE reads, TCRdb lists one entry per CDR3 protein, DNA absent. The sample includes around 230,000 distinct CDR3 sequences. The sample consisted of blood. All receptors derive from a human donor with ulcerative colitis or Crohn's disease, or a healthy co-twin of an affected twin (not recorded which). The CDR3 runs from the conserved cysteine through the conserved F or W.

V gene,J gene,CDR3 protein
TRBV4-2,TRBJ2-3,CASSQTDQPADTQYF
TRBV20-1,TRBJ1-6,CSAPKSGRWYNSPLHF
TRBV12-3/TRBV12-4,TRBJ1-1,CASSFKGGTEAFF
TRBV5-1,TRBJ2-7,CASSFGTGKNEQYF
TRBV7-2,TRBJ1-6,CASSPGLPNSPLHF
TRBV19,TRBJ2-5,CASISGDKETQYF
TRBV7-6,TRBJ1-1,CASSPGGVTEHTEAFF
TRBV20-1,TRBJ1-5,CSARDSSGADNQPQHF
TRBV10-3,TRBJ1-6,CATYGGTGNSPLHF
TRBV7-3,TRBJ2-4,CASSLRGGWNIQYF
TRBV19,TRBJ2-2,CATSSNTGELFF
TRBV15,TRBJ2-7,CATSREGNEQYF
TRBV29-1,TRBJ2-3,CSVGPANTQYF
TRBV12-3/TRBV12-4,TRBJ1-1,CASRKSGVMNTEAFF
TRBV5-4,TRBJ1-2,CASSLGGDSNYGYTF
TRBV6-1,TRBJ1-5,CASSEEVGRGRQPQHF
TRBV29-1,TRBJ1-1,CSVGLHTEAFF
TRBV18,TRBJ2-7,CASSPPRGQGDEQYF
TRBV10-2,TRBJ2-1,CASTDDNEQFF
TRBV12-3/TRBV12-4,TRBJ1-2,CASSSSGGYTF
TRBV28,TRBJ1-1,CASSVARATEAFF
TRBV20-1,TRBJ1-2,CSARDPWGCCGYTF